What follows describes a single T cell receptor (beta chain). What it binds is unknown. The sample is drawn from a study of beta chain features in type 1 diabetes. This CDR3 contains 13 residues. V lost 0 bases to trimming and J lost 6 bases; unmatched junction nucleotides: 1. CDR1 is SGHRS, CDR2 YFSETQ, per germline. Study-wide results and limits: Within each of all four CD4+ subsets, Type 1 diabetes patients had TCRB CDR3s that were moderately but significantly shorter. The study found fewer insertions and more deletions at VDJ junctions in type 1 diabetes patients.

Of the isolated RNA, all was reverse transcribed, and so the sequenced material was expressed TCRB transcripts. Profiled with immunoSEQ multiplex PCR; TCRdb holds only in-frame clones, not every one. The sample consists of a few hundred thousand clones, 24% of them appearing once. Sequenced input: naive CD4+ T cells from blood. The chain recombines TRBV5-1 with TRBJ2-3; 7 positions agree with TRBD1. The clonotype was recovered from a woman aged 25 to 39 with type 1 diabetes. The CDR3 is CASSLAQGDTQYF. DNA for the CDR3: TGCGCCAGCAGCTTGGCACAGGGGGATACGCAGTATTTT.